The subject of this entry is one TCR beta chain. The antigen it recognizes is unknown. The sample holds no much larger clone one base away, and base qualities are not on file. This record comes from a study of OX40 agonist ivuxolimab in advanced cancers. For context, the study as a whole: The costimulatory receptor OX40 (CD134) was targeted by ivuxolimab, a fully human IgG2 agonistic monoclonal antibody. Intravenous ivuxolimab was administered to patients every 2 weeks at six dose levels: 0.01, 0.1, 0.3, 1.5, 3 and 10 mg/kg. Among the approximately 50 dose-escalation patients, roughly 20 had hepatocellular carcinoma, approximately 15 melanoma, 9 renal cell carcinoma and 9 head and neck cancer. In the dose-escalation cohort, around four fifths of patients were male, and the mean age was approximately 60 years with a range of about 20 to 80. Prior anti-PD-1, anti-PD-L1 or anti-CTLA-4 therapy was permitted, and checkpoint inhibitors had been received by roughly two fifths of dose-escalation patients. Partial responses were achieved by three dose-escalation patients, of whom one had hepatocellular carcinoma and two had cutaneous melanoma. The point of sequencing TCRbeta in the periphery was to test whether ivuxolimab changed TCR sequence diversity and drove clonal T-cell expansion. The paper describes the monotherapy dose-escalation part (N ≈ 49 patients) of the phase I trial of ivuxolimab.

The trial excluded patients who had a history of autoimmune disease or who were on systemic immunosuppression. Peripheral blood for TCR sequencing was drawn from every dose cohort at baseline, at cycle 4 day 1 and at cycle 7 day 1. The samples were drawn from a first-in-human, open-label, multicenter phase I dose-escalation trial of ivuxolimab. Adults with locally advanced or metastatic melanoma, renal cell, hepatocellular, or head and neck squamous cell carcinoma were enrolled in the trial. Before TCR sequencing, CD4+ T cells and CD8+ T cells from peripheral blood were sorted into separate populations. Taken from the germline V gene (reference sequence), the CDR1 and CDR2 loops are MNHEY and SMNVEV. The V and J ends are trimmed by 4 bases and 2 bases, leaving 9 bases between them. There are 14 amino acids in the CDR3, from cysteine to phenylalanine inclusive. Only CDR3 DNA remains: 42 bases, in frame from the first base.

For sequencing of the TCRbeta CDR3 region, genomic DNA was extracted from the sorted cells. The immunoSEQ Assay was used to sequence the TCRbeta CDR3 regions. Not all clones reach the TCRdb copy of this immuneACCESS table, which keeps in-frame sequences only. Checked studies attribute under half of the gap to unresolved V genes and leave the rest unexplained. This sample holds 50,000 to 60,000 clones; 80% to 90% were observed only once. Less than 6% of the sample goes to the ten largest clones. Overall study outcomes, separate from this receptor: Antigen specificity was not determined for the clonally expanded peripheral T cells. At doses from 0.1 to 3.0 mg/kg, clonal expansion was seen in both CD4+ and CD8+ blood T cells between baseline and week 6. In the 0.1-3.0 mg/kg groups, partial responders had among the lowest normalized peripheral clonal expansion, particularly in CD8+ T cells. Low levels of normalized T-cell clonal expansion were also shown by some nonresponding patients. On average, CD8+ T cells showed more expanded clones than CD4+ T cells after ivuxolimab.

This receptor was obtained from an adult with an advanced solid tumor such as melanoma, head and neck, liver or kidney cancer. The chain uses TRBV27 and TRBJ1-3, and perhaps TRBD1 as D gene, on 5 matching bases. Sequenced material: CD4+ or CD8+ T cells sorted from blood, taken in a trial of the OX40 agonist ivuxolimab. In nucleotides, the sequence is TGTGCCAGCAGTTCGGGGGTGGCTGGAAACACCATATATTTT. It codes for CASSSGVAGNTIYF.